Presented here are 17 T cell receptor beta chains from one specimen sequenced in a study of blood T cell repertoires in COVID-19. TCRdb's table, derived via immunoSEQ multiplex PCR, lists solely in-frame clones and lacks some. Of some 150,000 clones in the sample, 75% to 90% were seen once. The sample was peripheral blood. The receptors shown here come from a man between 50 and 59 years old who had recovered from COVID-19.

The CDR3 bases are TGTGCCACCGGAGCGGGGGAAGGCAACATTCAGTACTTC. It translates to CATGAGEGNIQYF. V and J are TRBV15 and TRBJ2-4; 8 nucleotides align to TRBD2. This CDR3 comprises 13 residues. Trimming removed 8 bases from V and 7 bases from J; junction bases left unmatched: 7. Looked up from germline, CDR1 is LNHNV and CDR2 is YYDKDF (reference sequence).

V is TRBV7-9 and J is TRBJ1-3; D is perhaps TRBD1 (6 bases). The length of the CDR3 is 16 residues. Trimming cost V 6 bases and J 2 bases, with 17 bases left between them. Looked up from germline, CDR1 is SEHNR and CDR2 is FQNEAQ (reference sequence). CDR3 loop: CASSQTGTSAGNTIYF. DNA of the CDR3: TGTGCCAGCAGTCAAACAGGGACGTCGGCTGGAAACACCATATATTTT.

V and J are TRBV5-8 and TRBJ2-3; 9 bases fit TRBD1. CDR3 size: 16 residues. Looked up from germline, CDR1 is SGHTS and CDR2 is YDEGEE. With 5 bases clipped from V and 2 bases from J, the junction kept 9 bases outside the gene matches. The CDR3 coding sequence is TGTGCCAGCAGTTTAGAGGGACAGGGTCTCACAGATACGCAGTATTTT. It encodes CASSLEGQGLTDTQYF. The full variable domain, in which reference TRBV5-8 and TRBJ2-3 provide the parts outside the CDR3, is EAGVTQSPTHLIKTRGQQATLRCSPISGHTSVYWYQQALGLGLQFLLWYDEGEERNRGNFPPRFSGRQFPNYSSELNVNALELEDSALYLCASSLEGQGLTDTQYFGPGTRLTVL.

The chain links TRBV25-1 to TRBJ1-2, with a possible D match to TRBD1 (6 bases). The CDR3 loop spans 17 amino acids. Trimming cost V 0 bases and J 4 bases, with 18 bases left between them. The germline gives CDR1 MGHDK, CDR2 SYGVNS. The CDR3 loop is CASSEYSGAENSYGYTF. The CDR3 bases are TGTGCCAGCAGTGAATATTCAGGGGCAGAAAATAGCTATGGCTACACCTTC.

The V call is TRBV9, the J call TRBJ2-7; 8 nucleotides agree with TRBD1. The CDR3 consists of 14 residues. Germline V gene data show CDR1 as SGDLS and CDR2 as YYNGEE. The V segment lost 4 bases and the J segment 4 bases; nucleotides outside the gene matches: 7. CDR3 protein: CASSPMDREYEQYF. The DNA for the CDR3 is TGTGCCAGCAGCCCTATGGACAGGGAATACGAGCAGTACTTC.

The chain joins TRBV5-6 to TRBJ1-2, with D uncertain. Germline V gene sequence: CDR1 SGHDT, CDR2 YYEEEE. The length of the CDR3 is 16 residues. Trimming stripped 1 base from V and 0 bases from J, with 13 bases between. CDR3 in amino acids: CASSLMEGLPNYGYTF. The CDR3 nucleotides read TGTGCCAGCAGCTTGATGGAGGGCTTACCTAACTATGGCTACACCTTC.

The chain's CDR3 is CASSGTSGGVYNEQFF. The CDR3, as DNA: TGCGCCAGCAGCGGGACTAGCGGGGGGGTTTACAATGAGCAGTTCTTC. The rearrangement joins TRBV5-1 to TRBJ2-1; 16 positions match TRBD2. Germline CDR1 and CDR2: SGHRS and YFSETQ. Trimming cost V 4 bases and J 4 bases; bases outside gene matches: 2. The CDR3 length is 16 residues. The whole variable domain, remainder taken from reference TRBV5-1 and TRBJ2-1, is KAGVTQTPRYLIKTRGQQVTLSCSPISGHRSVSWYQQTPGQGLQFLFEYFSETQRNKGNFPGRFSGRQFSNSRSEMNVSTLELGDSALYLCASSGTSGGVYNEQFFGPGTRLTVL.

This chain links TRBV7-9 with TRBJ2-3, with 8 bases aligning to TRBD2. The CDR3 totals 17 residues. In germline, CDR1 is SEHNR, CDR2 FQNEAQ (reference sequence). Germline trimming cut 3 bases from V and 3 bases from J; bases unmatched to any gene: 11. The DNA of the CDR3 is TGTGCCAGCAGCTTTATCCTTAGCGGGAATAGAACAGATACGCAGTATTTT. It is translated as CASSFILSGNRTDTQYF. The complete variable domain, with remaining parts taken from reference TRBV7-9 and TRBJ2-3, reads DTGVSQNPRHKITKRGQNVTFRCDPISEHNRLYWYRQTLGQGPEFLTYFQNEAQLEKSRLLSDRFSAERPKGSFSTLEIQRTEQGDSAMYLCASSFILSGNRTDTQYFGPGTRLTVL.

This chain uses TRBV10-2 with TRBJ1-2, with 7 bases identical to TRBD1. V shed 6 bases, J shed 0 bases, and the junction held 4 bases outside the gene matches. Looked up from germline, CDR1 is WSHSY and CDR2 is SAAADI. The CDR3 runs 14 residues. The DNA for the CDR3 is TGCGCCAGCAGACCCACAGGGGCTAACTATGGCTACACCTTC. Protein: CASRPTGANYGYTF.

This clone came up once. The V call is TRBV5-8, the J call TRBJ1-4; 10 nucleotides align to TRBD1. V lost 4 bases, J lost 6 bases, and 3 bases stayed unmatched. The CDR3 is 14 amino acids. Germline CDR1 is SGHTS and CDR2 is YDEGEE. CDR3 sequence (DNA): TGTGCCAGCAGCCCGGGACAGGGGCATGAAAAACTGTTTTTT. Its translation: CASSPGQGHEKLFF.

The chain couples TRBV5-1 to TRBJ2-2; possibly TRBD1 for D (5 bases). CDR1 SGHRS and CDR2 YFSETQ come from the germline V gene. Trimming removed 0 bases at V and 0 bases at J, with 9 bases between. The CDR3 runs to 16 residues. The CDR3 reads CASSLARTTNTGELFF. The CDR3, as DNA: TGCGCCAGCAGCTTGGCCCGGACAACGAACACCGGGGAGCTGTTTTTT. Variable domain in full (rest from reference TRBV5-1 and TRBJ2-2): KAGVTQTPRYLIKTRGQQVTLSCSPISGHRSVSWYQQTPGQGLQFLFEYFSETQRNKGNFPGRFSGRQFSNSRSEMNVSTLELGDSALYLCASSLARTTNTGELFFGEGSRLTVL.

The chain carries TRBV7-2 and TRBJ2-2; D is unclear. The CDR3 loop spans 16 amino acids. The V and J ends lost 2 bases and 0 bases respectively, with 10 bases between them. The germline gives CDR1 SGHTA, CDR2 FQGNSA. CDR3 bases: TGTGCCAGCAGCTTATCTGGCTTTGCGAACACCGGGGAGCTGTTTTTT. Translating gives CASSLSGFANTGELFF.

This sequence joins TRBV5-1 and TRBJ1-2; the match to TRBD1 covers 7 bases. Germline CDR1 and CDR2: SGHRS and YFSETQ. With 4 bases clipped from V and 4 bases from J, the junction kept 7 bases outside the gene matches. The CDR3 is 14 amino acids. CDR3 in DNA: TGCGCCAGCAGCCCCGGGACAGAAACCTATGGCTACACCTTC. As protein: CASSPGTETYGYTF.

The genes are TRBV6-5 and TRBJ1-1, with 9 bases fitting TRBD1. Trimming took 4 bases from V and 6 from J; bases not matched to a gene: 3. The CDR3 runs to 13 residues. Germline V gives CDR1 MNHEY, CDR2 SVGAGI. The CDR3 loop is CASSSDRGAEAFF. In nucleotides, the CDR3 is TGTGCCAGCAGTTCCGACAGGGGGGCTGAAGCTTTCTTT.

V gene TRBV5-1 combines with J gene TRBJ2-7; 10 nucleotides match TRBD1. Germline assignment: CDR1 SGHRS and CDR2 YFSETQ. With V trimmed by 1 base and J by 5 bases, 6 bases remained unmatched. There are 15 residues in the CDR3. The DNA of the CDR3 is TGCGCCAGCAGCTTGTTGGGACAGGGGTTCCACGAGCAGTACTTC. Encoded protein: CASSLLGQGFHEQYF.

This clone came up a few times. V and J are TRBV6-6 and TRBJ2-3; 11 positions agree with TRBD2. The CDR3 is made up of 20 amino acids. With V trimmed by 5 bases and J by 4 bases, 20 bases remained unmatched. The germline CDR1 and CDR2 sequences are MNHNY and SVGAGI (reference sequence). CDR3 in DNA: TGTGCCAGCAGTCCGGGCCCTCTTATAGCGGGGGGGCTCGAGGCAGATACGCAGTATTTT. Translating it yields CASSPGPLIAGGLEADTQYF.

The chain recombines TRBV27 with TRBJ1-5; 7 positions agree with TRBD1. Germline CDR1 MNHEY, CDR2 SMNVEV (reference sequence). The CDR3 loop spans 14 amino acids. V lost 2 bases and J lost 6; bases outside the gene matches: 4. This CDR3 reads CASSLDRVAQPQHF. CDR3 in DNA: TGTGCCAGCAGTTTAGACAGGGTGGCTCAGCCCCAGCATTTT.